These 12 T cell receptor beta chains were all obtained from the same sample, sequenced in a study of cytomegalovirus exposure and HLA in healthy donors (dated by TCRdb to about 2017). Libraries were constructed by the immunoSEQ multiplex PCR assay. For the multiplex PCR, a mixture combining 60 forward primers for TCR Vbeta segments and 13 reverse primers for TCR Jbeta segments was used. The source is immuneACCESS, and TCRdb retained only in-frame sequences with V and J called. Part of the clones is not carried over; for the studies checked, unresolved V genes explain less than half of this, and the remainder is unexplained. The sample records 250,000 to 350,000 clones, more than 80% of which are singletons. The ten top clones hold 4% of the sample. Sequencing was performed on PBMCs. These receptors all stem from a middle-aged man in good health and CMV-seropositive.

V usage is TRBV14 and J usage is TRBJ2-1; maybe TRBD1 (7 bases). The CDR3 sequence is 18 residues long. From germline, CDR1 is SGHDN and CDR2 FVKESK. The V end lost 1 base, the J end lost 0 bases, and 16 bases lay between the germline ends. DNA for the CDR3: TGTGCCAGCAGCCAAGCCGCCGGAGGGGGCCACTCCTACAATGAGCAGTTCTTC. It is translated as CASSQAAGGGHSYNEQFF.

The CDR3 spells CASSVGPSYQETQYF. The DNA for the CDR3 is TGCGCCAGCAGTGTGGGGCCTTCGTACCAAGAGACCCAGTACTTC. This chain joins TRBV10-1 and TRBJ2-5; TRBD1 is a possible D gene (5 bases). V dropped 4 bases and J dropped 0 bases, with 12 bases sitting between them. In germline, CDR1 is WNHNN, CDR2 SYGVQD (reference sequence). The CDR3 covers 15 residues.

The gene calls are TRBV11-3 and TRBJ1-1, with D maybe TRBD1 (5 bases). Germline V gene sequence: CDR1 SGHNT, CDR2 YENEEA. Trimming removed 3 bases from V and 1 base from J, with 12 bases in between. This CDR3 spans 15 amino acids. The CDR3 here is CASSFRGNRNTEAFF. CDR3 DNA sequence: TGTGCCAGCAGCTTTCGGGGGAACAGGAACACTGAAGCTTTCTTT.

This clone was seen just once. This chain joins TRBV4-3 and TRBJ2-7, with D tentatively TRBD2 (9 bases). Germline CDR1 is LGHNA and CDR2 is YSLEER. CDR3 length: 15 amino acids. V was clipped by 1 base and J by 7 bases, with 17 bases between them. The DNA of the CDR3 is TGCGCCAGCAGCCAAGCGGCTAGCGGGACAGGAGAGCAGTACTTC. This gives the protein CASSQAASGTGEQYF.

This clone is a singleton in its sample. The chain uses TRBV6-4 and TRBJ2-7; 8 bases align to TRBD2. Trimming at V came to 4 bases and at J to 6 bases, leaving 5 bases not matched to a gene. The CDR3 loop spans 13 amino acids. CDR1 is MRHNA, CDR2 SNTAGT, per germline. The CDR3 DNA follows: TGTGCCAGCAGTGTCTCCCGGGGGGGCGAGCAGTACTTC. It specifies CASSVSRGGEQYF.

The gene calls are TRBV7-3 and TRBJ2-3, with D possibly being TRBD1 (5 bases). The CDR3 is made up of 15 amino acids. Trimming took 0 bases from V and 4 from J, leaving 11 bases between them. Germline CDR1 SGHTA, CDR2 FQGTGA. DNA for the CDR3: TGTGCCAGCAGCTTAACGAGCCAGGGCGCAGATACGCAGTATTTT. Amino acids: CASSLTSQGADTQYF.

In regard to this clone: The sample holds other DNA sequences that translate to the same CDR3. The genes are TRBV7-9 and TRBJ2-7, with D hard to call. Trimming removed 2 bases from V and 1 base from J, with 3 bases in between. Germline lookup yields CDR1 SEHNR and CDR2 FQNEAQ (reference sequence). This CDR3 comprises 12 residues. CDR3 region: CASSLSSYEQYF. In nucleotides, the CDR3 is TGTGCCAGCAGCTTATCTTCCTACGAGCAGTACTTC.

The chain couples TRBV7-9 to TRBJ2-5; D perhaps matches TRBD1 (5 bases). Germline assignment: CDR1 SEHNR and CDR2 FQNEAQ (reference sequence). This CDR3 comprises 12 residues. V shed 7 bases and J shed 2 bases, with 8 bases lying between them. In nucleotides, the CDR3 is TGTGCCAGCAACAGGCCACAAGAGACCCAGTACTTC. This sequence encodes CASNRPQETQYF.

This chain's CDR3 is CASSLGMTGTPYNEQFF. The CDR3 coding sequence is TGTGCCAGCAGCTTAGGCATGACAGGGACCCCCTACAATGAGCAGTTCTTC. The chain carries TRBV7-9 and TRBJ2-1; 7 bases match TRBD1. Germline CDR1 is SEHNR and CDR2 is FQNEAQ (reference sequence). The CDR3 length is 17 residues. The J segment lost 2 bases and the V segment lost 1 base, leaving 8 bases of the junction unmatched.

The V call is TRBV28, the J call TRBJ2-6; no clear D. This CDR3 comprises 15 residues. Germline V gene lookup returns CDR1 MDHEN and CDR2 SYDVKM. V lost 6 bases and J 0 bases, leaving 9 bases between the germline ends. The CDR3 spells CASSLYGSGANVLTF. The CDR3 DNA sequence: TGTGCCAGCAGCCTGTACGGCTCTGGGGCCAACGTCCTGACTTTC.

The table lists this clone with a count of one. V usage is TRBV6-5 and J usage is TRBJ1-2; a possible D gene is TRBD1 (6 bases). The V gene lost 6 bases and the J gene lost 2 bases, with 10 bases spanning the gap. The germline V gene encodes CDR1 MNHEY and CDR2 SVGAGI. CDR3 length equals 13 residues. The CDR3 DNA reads TGTGCCAGCAGGGACAGCTCGAACTATGGCTACACCTTC. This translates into CASRDSSNYGYTF.

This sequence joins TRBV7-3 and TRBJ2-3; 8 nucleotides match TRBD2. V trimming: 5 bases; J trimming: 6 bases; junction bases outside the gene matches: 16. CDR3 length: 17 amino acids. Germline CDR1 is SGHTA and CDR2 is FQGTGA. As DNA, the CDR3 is TGTGCCAGCAGCCGCCGAGGTGGCGGGAGGTCGGTGGATACGCAGTATTTT. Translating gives CASSRRGGGRSVDTQYF.